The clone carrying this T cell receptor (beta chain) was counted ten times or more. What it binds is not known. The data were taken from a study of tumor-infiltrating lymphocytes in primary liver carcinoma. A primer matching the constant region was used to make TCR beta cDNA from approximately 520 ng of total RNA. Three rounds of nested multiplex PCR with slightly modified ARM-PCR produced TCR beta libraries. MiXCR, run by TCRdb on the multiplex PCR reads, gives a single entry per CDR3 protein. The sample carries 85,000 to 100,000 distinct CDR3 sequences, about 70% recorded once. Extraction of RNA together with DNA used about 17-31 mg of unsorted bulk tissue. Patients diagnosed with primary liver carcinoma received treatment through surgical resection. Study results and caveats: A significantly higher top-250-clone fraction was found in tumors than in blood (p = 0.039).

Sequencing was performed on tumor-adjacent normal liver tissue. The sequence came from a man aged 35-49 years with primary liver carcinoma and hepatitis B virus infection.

CDR3 sequence (DNA): TGTGCCAGCAGCTTGGGACTAGCGGGAGGGCCCAATGAGCAGTTCTTC. As protein: CASSLGLAGGPNEQFF. The V call is TRBV5-4, the J call TRBJ2-1, with 14 bases matching TRBD2. J lost 6 bases, V lost 0 bases, and 2 bases had no gene match. This CDR3 is built from 16 residues. Per the germline V gene, CDR1 is SGHNT and CDR2 is YYREEE (reference sequence).